This TCR beta chain emerged from a study of breast tumors, draining lymph nodes, adjacent tissues. The CDR3 has 13 residues. Germline V lookup: CDR1 SGHNT, CDR2 YYREEE (reference sequence). Trimming took off 2 bases at V and 3 bases at J, with 9 bases between the two ends. Points on this clonotype: Its antigen remains unidentified.

Study-level results: Luminal-like breast cancer showed significantly greater tumor-nontumor repertoire similarity than basal-like breast cancer did. Compared with lymph nodes, tumors were less diverse; compared with nontumor tissue, more. Data only fit, rather than demonstrated, lymph node origin of most tumor T cells. Data fit most tumor T cells coming from lymph node, expanding in tumor.

In TCRdb, the multiplex PCR reads were re-called with MiXCR into one record per CDR3 protein. Among 12,000 to 15,000 distinct CDR3 sequences, around 52% were seen once, and the ten largest hold 30%. The chain recombines TRBV5-4 with TRBJ2-7; no firm D call. The material sequenced was tumor-adjacent breast tissue. This clonotype originated in a female donor with breast cancer. Some clones in this sample may be carry-over from other donors' samples. CDR3 DNA: TGTGCCAGCAGCTTAGTTGGGGACTACGAGCAGTACTTC. It translates to CASSLVGDYEQYF.